The 4 T cell receptor beta chains given below trace back to one sample, sequenced in a study of post-analysis software for immune sequencing data. Study-wide results and caveats: Compared with controls, patients had more of about five TRBV segments, including TRBV5-6, TRBV5-1 and TRBV20-1.

Their antigens are not known. Prepared libraries of TCR beta cDNA carried unique molecular identifiers. TCRdb recomputed calls from the PCR reads with MiXCR, one row per CDR3 protein. Of under 900,000 distinct CDR3 sequences detected, roughly 58% appear once; the ten largest clones hold under 6%. Sequenced sample: blood. Receptors were obtained from a girl aged 10 to 17 with multiple sclerosis.

The chain recombines TRBV19 with TRBJ2-7; D remains unclear. Trimming pared 5 bases from V and 2 bases from J, leaving 13 bases between. This CDR3 contains 14 residues. Per the germline V gene, CDR1 is LNHDA and CDR2 is SQIVND (reference sequence). CDR3: CASSQQNRAYEQYF. The CDR3 coding sequence is TGTGCCAGTAGTCAACAGAACAGAGCCTACGAGCAGTACTTC.

The rearrangement joins TRBV7-2 to TRBJ2-3; 7 positions match TRBD1. Trimming at V came to 3 bases and at J to 4 bases, leaving 4 bases not matched to a gene. The CDR3 totals 14 residues. The V gene's germline CDR1 is SGHTA and CDR2 FQGNSA. CDR3 nucleotide sequence: TGTGCCAGCAGCTTCGACAGGGTTGCAGATACGCAGTATTTT. This gives the protein CASSFDRVADTQYF.

The genes are TRBV20-1 and TRBJ2-7; 8 nucleotides agree with TRBD1. The V gene's germline CDR1 is DFQATT and CDR2 SNEGSKA (reference sequence). J gave up 2 bases and V 5 bases, and 8 bases lay outside the gene matches. This CDR3 is built from 14 residues. DNA for the CDR3: TGCAGTGCTCCGACAGGGGCCGCCCCCTACGAGCAGTACTTC. As protein: CSAPTGAAPYEQYF.

J is TRBJ2-4 and V is TRBV5-4; TRBD1 matches 7 bases. V shed 5 bases and J 4 bases; nucleotides not matched to a gene: 9. The CDR3 is 15 residues long. In germline, CDR1 is SGHNT, CDR2 YYREEE (reference sequence). The CDR3 loop is CASSEGTEKKNIQYF. The CDR3 DNA reads as TGTGCCAGCAGTGAAGGGACAGAGAAGAAAAACATTCAGTACTTC.